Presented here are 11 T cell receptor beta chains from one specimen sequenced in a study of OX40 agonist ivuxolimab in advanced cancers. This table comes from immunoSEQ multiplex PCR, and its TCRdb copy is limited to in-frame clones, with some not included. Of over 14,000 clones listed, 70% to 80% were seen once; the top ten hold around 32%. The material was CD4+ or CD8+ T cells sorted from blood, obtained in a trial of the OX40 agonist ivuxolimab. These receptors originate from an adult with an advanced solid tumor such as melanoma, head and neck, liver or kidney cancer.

The CDR3 bases are TGTGCCAGCAGCCGAAACCCCTACTACGAGCAGTACTTC. This sequence encodes CASSRNPYYEQYF. The chain joins TRBV7-2 to TRBJ2-7, with D unclear. The V end lost 5 bases, the J end lost 3 bases, and 11 bases lay between the germline ends. The CDR3 runs to 13 residues. Germline V gene lookup returns CDR1 SGHTA and CDR2 FQGNSA.

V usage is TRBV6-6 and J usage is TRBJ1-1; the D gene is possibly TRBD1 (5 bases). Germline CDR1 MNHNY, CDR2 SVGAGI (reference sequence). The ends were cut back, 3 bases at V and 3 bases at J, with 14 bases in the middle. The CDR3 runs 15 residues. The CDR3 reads CASSYWGLRDTEAFF. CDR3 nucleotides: TGTGCCAGCAGTTATTGGGGCCTACGGGACACTGAAGCTTTCTTT.

The CDR3: CASSLIPDRASETQYF. CDR3 bases: TGTGCCAGCTCACTAATTCCGGACAGGGCTTCGGAGACCCAGTACTTC. The chain uses TRBV18 and TRBJ2-5; 8 nucleotides line up with TRBD1. The V segment lost 4 bases and the J segment 5 bases; nucleotides outside the gene matches: 12. Germline V gives CDR1 KGHSH, CDR2 LQKENI. The CDR3 extends over 16 amino acids.

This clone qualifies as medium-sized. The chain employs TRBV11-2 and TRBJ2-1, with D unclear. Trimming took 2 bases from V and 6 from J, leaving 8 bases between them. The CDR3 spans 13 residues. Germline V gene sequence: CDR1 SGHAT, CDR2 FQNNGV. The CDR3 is CASSLSSINEQFF. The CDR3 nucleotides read TGTGCCAGCAGCTTAAGTAGTATCAATGAGCAGTTCTTC.

As DNA, the CDR3 is TGTGCCTGGAGTGCCCCAGGGTTCAAAGCTTTCTTT. Amino acid sequence: CAWSAPGFKAFF. V is TRBV30 and J is TRBJ1-1; perhaps TRBD1 as D (5 bases). The V end lost 1 base, the J end lost 9 bases, and 12 bases lay between the germline ends. Germline V lookup: CDR1 GTSNPN, CDR2 SVGIG (reference sequence). The CDR3 loop spans 12 amino acids. Supplemented by reference TRBV30 and TRBJ1-1, the full variable domain reads SQTIHQWPATLVQPVGSPLSLECTVEGTSNPNLYWYRQAAGRGLQLLFYSVGIGQISSEVPQNLSASRPQDRQFILSSKKLLLSDSGFYLCAWSAPGFKAFFGQGTRLTVV.

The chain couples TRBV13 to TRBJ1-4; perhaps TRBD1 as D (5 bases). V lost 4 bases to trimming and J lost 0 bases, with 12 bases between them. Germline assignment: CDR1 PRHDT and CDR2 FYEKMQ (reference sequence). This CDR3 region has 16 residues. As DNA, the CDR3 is TGTGCCAGCAGCTCAAGACAGTTATCAACTAATGAAAAACTGTTTTTT. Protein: CASSSRQLSTNEKLFF.

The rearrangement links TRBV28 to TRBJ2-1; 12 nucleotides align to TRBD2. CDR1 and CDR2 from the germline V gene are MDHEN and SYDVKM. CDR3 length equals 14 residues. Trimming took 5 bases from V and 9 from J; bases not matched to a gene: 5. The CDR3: CASSKTSGSGEQFF. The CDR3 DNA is TGTGCCAGCAGTAAGACTAGCGGGAGCGGTGAGCAGTTCTTC.

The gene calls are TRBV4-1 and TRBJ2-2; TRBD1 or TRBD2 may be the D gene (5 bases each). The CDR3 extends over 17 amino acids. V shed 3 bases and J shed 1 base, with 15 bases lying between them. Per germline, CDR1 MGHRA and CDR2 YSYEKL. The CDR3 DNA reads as TGCGCCAGCAGCCAGGTCACCCGGGGCAGGAACACCGGGGAGCTGTTTTTT. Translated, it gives CASSQVTRGRNTGELFF.

The CDR3 here is CASSQTLLDEQYF. The CDR3, as DNA: TGCGCCAGCAGCCAAACCCTCTTAGACGAGCAGTACTTC. The rearrangement joins TRBV4-1 to TRBJ2-7; no clear D. The CDR3 spans 13 residues. Germline loops: CDR1 MGHRA, CDR2 YSYEKL. V was pared by 2 bases and J by 5 bases, with 10 bases between.

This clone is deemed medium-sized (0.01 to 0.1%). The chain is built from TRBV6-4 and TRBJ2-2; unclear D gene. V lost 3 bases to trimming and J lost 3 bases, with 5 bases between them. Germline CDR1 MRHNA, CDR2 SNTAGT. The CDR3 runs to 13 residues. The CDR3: CASSETDTGELFF. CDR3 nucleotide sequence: TGTGCCAGCAGTGAAACGGACACCGGGGAGCTGTTTTTT.

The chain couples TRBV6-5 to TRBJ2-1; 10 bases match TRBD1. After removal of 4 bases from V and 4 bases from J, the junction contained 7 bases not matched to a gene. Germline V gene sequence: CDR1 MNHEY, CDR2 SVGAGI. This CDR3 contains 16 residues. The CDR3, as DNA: TGTGCCAGCAGTTCCGGGACAGGGGCTGGGTACAATGAGCAGTTCTTC. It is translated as CASSSGTGAGYNEQFF.